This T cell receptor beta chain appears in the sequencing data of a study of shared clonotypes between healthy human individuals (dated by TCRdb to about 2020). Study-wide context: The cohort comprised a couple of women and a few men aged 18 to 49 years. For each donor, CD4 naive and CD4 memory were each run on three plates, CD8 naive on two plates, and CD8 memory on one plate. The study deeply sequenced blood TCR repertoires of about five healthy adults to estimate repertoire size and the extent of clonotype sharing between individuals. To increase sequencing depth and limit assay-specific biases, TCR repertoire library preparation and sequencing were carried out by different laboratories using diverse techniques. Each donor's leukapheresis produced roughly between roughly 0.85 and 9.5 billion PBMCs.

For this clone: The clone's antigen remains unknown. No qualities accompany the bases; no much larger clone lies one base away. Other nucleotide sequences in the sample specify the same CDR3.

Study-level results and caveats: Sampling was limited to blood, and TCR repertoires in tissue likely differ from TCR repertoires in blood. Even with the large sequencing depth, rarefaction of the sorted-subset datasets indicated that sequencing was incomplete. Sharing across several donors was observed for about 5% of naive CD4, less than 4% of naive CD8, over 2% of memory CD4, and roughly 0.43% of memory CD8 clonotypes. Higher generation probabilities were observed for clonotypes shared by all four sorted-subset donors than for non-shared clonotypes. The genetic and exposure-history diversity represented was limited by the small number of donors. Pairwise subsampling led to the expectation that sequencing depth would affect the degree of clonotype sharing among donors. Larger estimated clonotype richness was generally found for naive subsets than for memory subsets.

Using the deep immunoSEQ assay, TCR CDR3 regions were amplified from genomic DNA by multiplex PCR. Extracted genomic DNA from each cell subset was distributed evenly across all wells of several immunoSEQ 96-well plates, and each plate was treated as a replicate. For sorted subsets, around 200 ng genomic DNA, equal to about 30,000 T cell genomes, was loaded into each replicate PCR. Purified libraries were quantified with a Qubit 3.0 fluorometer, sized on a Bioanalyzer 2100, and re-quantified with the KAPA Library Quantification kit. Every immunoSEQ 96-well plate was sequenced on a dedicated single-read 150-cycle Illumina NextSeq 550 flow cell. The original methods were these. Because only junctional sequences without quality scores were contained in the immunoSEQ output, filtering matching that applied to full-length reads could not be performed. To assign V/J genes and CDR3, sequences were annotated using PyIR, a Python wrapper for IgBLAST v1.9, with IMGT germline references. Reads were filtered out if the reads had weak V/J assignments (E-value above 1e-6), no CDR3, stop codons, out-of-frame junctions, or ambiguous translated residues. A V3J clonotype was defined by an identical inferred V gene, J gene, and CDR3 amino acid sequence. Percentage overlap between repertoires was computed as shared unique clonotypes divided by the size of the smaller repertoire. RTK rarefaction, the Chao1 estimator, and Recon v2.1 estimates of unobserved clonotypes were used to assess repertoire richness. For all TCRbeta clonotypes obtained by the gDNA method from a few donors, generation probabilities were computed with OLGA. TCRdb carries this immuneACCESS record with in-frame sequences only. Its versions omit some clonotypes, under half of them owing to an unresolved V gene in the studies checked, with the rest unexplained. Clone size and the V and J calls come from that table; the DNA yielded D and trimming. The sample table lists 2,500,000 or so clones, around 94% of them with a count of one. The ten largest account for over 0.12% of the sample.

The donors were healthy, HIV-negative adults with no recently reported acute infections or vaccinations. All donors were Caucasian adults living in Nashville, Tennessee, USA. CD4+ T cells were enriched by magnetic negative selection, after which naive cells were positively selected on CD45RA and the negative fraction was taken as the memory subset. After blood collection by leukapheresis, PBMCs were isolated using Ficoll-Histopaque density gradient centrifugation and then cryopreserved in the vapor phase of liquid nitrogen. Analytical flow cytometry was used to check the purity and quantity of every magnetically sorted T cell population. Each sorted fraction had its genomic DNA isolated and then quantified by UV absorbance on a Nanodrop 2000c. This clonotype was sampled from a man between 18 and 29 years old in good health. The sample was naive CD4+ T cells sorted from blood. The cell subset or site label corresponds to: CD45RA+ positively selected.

The nucleotide sequence is TGTGCCTGGAGTGTTGGGGGCACTGAAGCTTTCTTT. The encoded protein is CAWSVGGTEAFF. The chain is assembled from TRBV30 and TRBJ1-1, with TRBD1 tentatively as D gene (5 bases match). From the cysteine up to the phenylalanine, the CDR3 has a length of 12 residues. Only the CDR3 region is kept as DNA, spanning 36 bases read in frame from base 1. V loses 0 bases of germline sequence and J loses 4 bases, and the interval between the two ends is 6 bases. CDR1 and CDR2 are drawn from the germline V gene (reference sequence): GTSNPN, SVGIG.